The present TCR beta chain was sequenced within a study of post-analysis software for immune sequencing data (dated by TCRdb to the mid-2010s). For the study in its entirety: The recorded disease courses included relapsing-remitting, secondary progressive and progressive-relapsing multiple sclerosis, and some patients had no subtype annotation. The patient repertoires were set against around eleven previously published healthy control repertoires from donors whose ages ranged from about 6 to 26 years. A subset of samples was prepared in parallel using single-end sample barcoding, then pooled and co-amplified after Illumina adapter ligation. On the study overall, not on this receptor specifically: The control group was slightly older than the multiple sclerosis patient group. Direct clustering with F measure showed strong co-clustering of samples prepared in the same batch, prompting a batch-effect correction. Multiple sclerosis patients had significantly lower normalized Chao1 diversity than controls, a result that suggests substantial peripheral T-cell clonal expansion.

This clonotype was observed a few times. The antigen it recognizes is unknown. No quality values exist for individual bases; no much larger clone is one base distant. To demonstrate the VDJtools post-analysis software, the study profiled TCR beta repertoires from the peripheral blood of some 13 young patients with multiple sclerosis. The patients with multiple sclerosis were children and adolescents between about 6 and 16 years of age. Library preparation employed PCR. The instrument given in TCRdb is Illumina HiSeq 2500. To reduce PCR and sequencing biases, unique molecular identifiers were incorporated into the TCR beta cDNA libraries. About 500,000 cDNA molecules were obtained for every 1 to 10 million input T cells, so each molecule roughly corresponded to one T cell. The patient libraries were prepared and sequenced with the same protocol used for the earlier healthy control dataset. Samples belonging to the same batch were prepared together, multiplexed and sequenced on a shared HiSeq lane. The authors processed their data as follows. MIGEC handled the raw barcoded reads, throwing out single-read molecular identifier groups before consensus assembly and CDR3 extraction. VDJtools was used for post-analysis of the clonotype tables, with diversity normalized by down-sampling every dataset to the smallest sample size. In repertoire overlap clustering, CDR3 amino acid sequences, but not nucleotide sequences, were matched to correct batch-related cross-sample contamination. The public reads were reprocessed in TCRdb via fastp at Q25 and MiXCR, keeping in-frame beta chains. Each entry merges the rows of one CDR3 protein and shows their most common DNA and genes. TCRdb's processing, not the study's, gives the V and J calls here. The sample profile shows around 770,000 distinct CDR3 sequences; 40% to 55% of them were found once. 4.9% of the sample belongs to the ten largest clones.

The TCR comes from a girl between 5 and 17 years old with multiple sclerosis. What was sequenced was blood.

CDR3 reads: CASSLVAGAAYNEQFF. The DNA sequence is TGTGCCAGCAGCTTAGTCGCGGGAGCTGCTTACAATGAGCAGTTCTTC. The chain was built from TRBV7-8 and TRBJ2-1; the central 7 bases match TRBD2. The germline V and J ends show losses of 1 base and 4 bases respectively, and no gene match explains 7 bases of the junction. The germline V gene sets CDR1 to SGHVS and CDR2 to FQNEAQ. The CDR3, cysteine through phenylalanine, is 16 amino acids long. Only CDR3 DNA is held: 48 bases, read in frame from base 1. The variable domain in full, with residues beyond the CDR3 obtained from the reference TRBV7-8 and TRBJ2-1 genes, is GAGVSQSPRYKVAKRGQDVALRCDPISGHVSLFWYQQALGQGPEFLTYFQNEAQLDKSGLPSDRFFAERPEGSVSTLKIQRTQQEDSAVYLCASSLVAGAAYNEQFFGPGTRLTVL.